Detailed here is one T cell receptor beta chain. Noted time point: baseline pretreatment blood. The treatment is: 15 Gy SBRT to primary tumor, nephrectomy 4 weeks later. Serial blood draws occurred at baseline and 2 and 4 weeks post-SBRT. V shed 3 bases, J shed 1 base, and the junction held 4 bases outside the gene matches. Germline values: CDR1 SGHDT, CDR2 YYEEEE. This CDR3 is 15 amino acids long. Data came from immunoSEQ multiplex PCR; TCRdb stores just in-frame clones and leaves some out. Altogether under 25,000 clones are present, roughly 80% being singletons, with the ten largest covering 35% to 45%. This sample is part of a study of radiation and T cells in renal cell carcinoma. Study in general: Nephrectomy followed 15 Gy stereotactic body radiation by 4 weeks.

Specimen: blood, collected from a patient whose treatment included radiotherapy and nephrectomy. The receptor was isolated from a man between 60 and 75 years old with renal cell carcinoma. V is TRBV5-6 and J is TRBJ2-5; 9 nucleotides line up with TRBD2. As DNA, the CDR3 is TGTGCCAGCAGCTCGACTAGCGGAACCCAAGAGACCCAGTACTTC. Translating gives CASSSTSGTQETQYF. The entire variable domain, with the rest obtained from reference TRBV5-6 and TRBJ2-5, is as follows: DAGVTQSPTHLIKTRGQQVTLRCSPKSGHDTVSWYQQALGQGPQFIFQYYEEEERQRGNFPDRFSGHQFPNYSSELNVNALLLGDSALYLCASSSTSGTQETQYFGPGTRLLVL.